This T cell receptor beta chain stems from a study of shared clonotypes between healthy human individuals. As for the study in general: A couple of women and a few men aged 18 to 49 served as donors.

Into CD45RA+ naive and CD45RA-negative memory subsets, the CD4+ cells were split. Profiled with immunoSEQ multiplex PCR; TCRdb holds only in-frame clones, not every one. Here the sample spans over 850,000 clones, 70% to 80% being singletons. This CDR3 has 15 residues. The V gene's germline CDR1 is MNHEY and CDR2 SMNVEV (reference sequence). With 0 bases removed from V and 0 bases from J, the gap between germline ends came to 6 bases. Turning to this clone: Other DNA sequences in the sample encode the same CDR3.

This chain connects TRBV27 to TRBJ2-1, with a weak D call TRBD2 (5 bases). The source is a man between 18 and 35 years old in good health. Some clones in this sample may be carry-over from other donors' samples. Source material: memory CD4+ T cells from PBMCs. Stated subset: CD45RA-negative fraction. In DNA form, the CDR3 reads TGTGCCAGCAGTTTATCAGGGAGCTCCTACAATGAGCAGTTCTTC. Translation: CASSLSGSSYNEQFF.